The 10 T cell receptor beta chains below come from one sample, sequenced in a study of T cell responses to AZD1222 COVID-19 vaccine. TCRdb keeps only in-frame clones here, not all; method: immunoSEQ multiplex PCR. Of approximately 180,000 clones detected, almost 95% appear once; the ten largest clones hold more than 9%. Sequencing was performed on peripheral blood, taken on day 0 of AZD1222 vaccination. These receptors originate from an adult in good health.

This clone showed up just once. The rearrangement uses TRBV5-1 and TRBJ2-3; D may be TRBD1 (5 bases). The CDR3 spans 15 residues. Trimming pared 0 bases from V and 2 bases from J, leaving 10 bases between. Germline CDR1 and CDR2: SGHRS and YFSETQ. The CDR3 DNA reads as TGCGCCAGCAGCTTGGAAAGGGGTGTCACAGATACGCAGTATTTT. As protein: CASSLERGVTDTQYF. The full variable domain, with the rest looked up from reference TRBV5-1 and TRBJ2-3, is KAGVTQTPRYLIKTRGQQVTLSCSPISGHRSVSWYQQTPGQGLQFLFEYFSETQRNKGNFPGRFSGRQFSNSRSEMNVSTLELGDSALYLCASSLERGVTDTQYFGPGTRLTVL.

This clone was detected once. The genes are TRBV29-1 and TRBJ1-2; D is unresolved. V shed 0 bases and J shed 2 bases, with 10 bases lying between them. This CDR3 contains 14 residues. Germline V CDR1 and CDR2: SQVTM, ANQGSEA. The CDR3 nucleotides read TGCAGCGTTGAAGATTTCGGGCAGAACTATGGCTACACCTTC. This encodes CSVEDFGQNYGYTF.

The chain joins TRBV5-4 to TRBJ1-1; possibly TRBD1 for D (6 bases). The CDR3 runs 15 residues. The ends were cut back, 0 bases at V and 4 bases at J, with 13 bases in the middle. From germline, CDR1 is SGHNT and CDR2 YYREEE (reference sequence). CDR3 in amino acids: CASSLEGGRSTEAFF. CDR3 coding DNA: TGTGCCAGCAGCTTGGAGGGGGGGAGAAGCACTGAAGCTTTCTTT.

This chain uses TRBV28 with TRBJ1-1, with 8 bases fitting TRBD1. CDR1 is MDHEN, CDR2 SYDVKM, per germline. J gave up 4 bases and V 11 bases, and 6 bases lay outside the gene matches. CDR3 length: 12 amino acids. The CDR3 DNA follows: TGTGCCGGACAGGGAGGAATCACTGAAGCTTTCTTT. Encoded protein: CAGQGGITEAFF.

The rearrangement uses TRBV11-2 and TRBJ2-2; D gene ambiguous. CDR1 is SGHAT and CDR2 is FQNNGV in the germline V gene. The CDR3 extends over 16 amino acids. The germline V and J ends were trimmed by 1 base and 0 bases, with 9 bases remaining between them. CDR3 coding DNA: TGTGCCAGCAGCTTAGGTGTATACGCGAACACCGGGGAGCTGTTTTTT. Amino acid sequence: CASSLGVYANTGELFF.

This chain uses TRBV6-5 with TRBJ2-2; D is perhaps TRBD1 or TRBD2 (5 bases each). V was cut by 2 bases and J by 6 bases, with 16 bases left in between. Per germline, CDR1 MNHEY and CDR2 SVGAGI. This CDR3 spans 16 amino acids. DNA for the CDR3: TGTGCCAGCAGTTACGGGGCAGCGGCTTACGCCGGGGAGCTGTTTTTT. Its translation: CASSYGAAAYAGELFF.

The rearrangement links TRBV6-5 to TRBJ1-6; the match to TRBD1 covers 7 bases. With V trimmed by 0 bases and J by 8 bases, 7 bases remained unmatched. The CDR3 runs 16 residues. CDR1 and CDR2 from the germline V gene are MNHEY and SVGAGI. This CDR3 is CASSYSWDSYYSPLHF. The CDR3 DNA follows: TGTGCCAGCAGTTACTCTTGGGACAGTTATTATTCACCCCTCCACTTT.

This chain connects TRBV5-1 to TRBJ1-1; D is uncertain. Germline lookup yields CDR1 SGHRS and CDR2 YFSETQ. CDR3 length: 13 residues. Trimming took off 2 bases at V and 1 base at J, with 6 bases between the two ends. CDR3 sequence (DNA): TGCGCCAGCAGCTTCCACTCGAACACTGAAGCTTTCTTT. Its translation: CASSFHSNTEAFF.

The CDR3 region is CASSGALSWFSNTEAFF. CDR3 DNA: TGTGCCAGCAGTGGGGCTTTAAGCTGGTTTTCGAACACTGAAGCTTTCTTT. This rearrangement joins TRBV6-1 to TRBJ1-1; D gene unclear. The CDR3 runs to 17 residues. V lost 4 bases, J lost 1 base, and 19 bases lay in between. Germline CDR1 reads MNHNS; CDR2 reads SASEGT.

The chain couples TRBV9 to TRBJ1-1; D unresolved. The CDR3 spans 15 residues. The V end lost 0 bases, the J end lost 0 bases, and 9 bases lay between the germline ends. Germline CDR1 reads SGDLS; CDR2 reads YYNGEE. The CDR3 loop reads CASSVGGNLNTEAFF. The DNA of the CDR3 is TGTGCCAGCAGCGTAGGCGGGAATCTGAACACTGAAGCTTTCTTT.